This is a list of T cell receptor beta chains from one sample in a study of cytomegalovirus exposure and HLA in healthy donors. The repertoire was sequenced with immunoSEQ multiplex PCR; TCRdb's copy has only in-frame clones and lacks some. The sample lists about 330,000 clones; 75% to 90% were seen once. The sequencing input was PBMCs. The source of these receptors is a woman aged 18-35 years in good health and CMV-seronegative. The conserved cysteine and the conserved F or W are not part of the CDR3 here.

V	J	CDR3
TRBV7-2	TRBJ1-5	ASSPWDSTYQPQH
TRBV5-1	TRBJ1-5	ASSPTGGGYNQPQH
TRBV4-3	TRBJ2-2	ASRNLGGGELF
TRBV28	TRBJ1-1	AIDGGQGNTEAF
TRBV7-9	TRBJ1-1	ASSQYRAEHTEAF
TRBV11-2	TRBJ2-1	ASSLRQGVYNEQF
TRBV25-1	TRBJ2-7	ASTGQGEAYEQY
TRBV6-5	TRBJ2-3	ASSRRQASPDTQY
TRBV4-2	TRBJ2-5	ASSDFGREETQY
TRBV7-3	TRBJ2-1	ASSLRPPGQGFLNEQF
TRBV5-1	TRBJ2-1	ASSLVAGVNNEQF
TRBV27	TRBJ2-3	ASSYMGGGPTDTQY
TRBV9	TRBJ2-2	ASSARQGAGTGELF
TRBV11-2	TRBJ2-5	ASSQALGVILRETQY
TRBV4-2	TRBJ2-7	ASSPESREGPYEQY
TRBV7-2	TRBJ2-1	ASSPREGVYNEQF
TRBV4-2	TRBJ1-2	ASSQELGPRIYGYT
TRBV9	TRBJ2-3	ASSPHSGTSGLTDTQY
TRBV7-2	TRBJ2-1	ASRYTGVPGQF
TRBV7-8	TRBJ2-7	ASSLPQRGGSGPSYEQY
TRBV27	TRBJ2-7	ASSLGPSLTLEQY
TRBV18	TRBJ1-3	ASSPGQVGNTIY
TRBV28	TRBJ2-1	ASSFPGAGLRQF
TRBV7-2	TRBJ1-5	ASSLWGDLNSNQPQH
TRBV28	TRBJ2-7	ASTERGLLSYEQY
TRBV5-1	TRBJ2-5	ASSLTDGETQY
TRBV27	TRBJ2-1	ASSMGQGGYNEQF
TRBV7-2	TRBJ2-1	ASSFGSSYNEQF
TRBV5-1	TRBJ1-1	ASSLVGYRGQGRSDTEAF
TRBV27	TRBJ2-1	ASSPGGDNEQF
TRBV4-3	TRBJ2-7	ASSRDGGIHEQY
TRBV9	TRBJ2-3	ASSVTSASTDTQY
TRBV9	TRBJ2-3	ASSVDWDRGPDTQY
TRBV5-8	TRBJ2-2	ASSLAVEVLGGELF
TRBV6-4	TRBJ2-1	ASSAGSVNEQF
TRBV2	TRBJ2-1	AGGRGGSLRDEQF
TRBV5-1	TRBJ2-1	ASSLADSVYNEQF
TRBV29-1	TRBJ2-3	SALGGPQSHSTDTQY
TRBV7-3	TRBJ2-2	ASSAPGQGATGELF
TRBV27	TRBJ1-1	ASSTLAGQGNDYTEAF
TRBV27	TRBJ1-1	ASSQNSVNTEAF
TRBV18	TRBJ2-1	ASSPIGGGSYNEQF
TRBV15	TRBJ2-1	ATSKTGDRVNEQF
TRBV10-3	TRBJ1-5	ATGTDLNQPQH
TRBV28	TRBJ2-3	ASTGTGPSTDTQY
TRBV4-2	TRBJ2-7	ASSQALAGPRYEQY
TRBV18	TRBJ2-7	ASSPYGGTTHEQY
TRBV13	TRBJ2-3	ASSLASWPGGDTDTQY
TRBV7-6	TRBJ1-3	ASSLGLGLASGNTIY
TRBV6-5	TRBJ1-2	ASSYSTATSPYGYT
TRBV7-2	TRBJ2-7	ASSLEVGEIYEQY
TRBV15	TRBJ2-2	ATSRALLIPNTGELF
TRBV27	TRBJ2-7	ASSPEGGRRRAYEQY
TRBV12-5	TRBJ2-7	ASGLVVAGGTAYEQY
TRBV28	TRBJ1-5	ASSFAQGLNVQPQH